This TCR beta chain derives from a study of PD-1 blockade in classical Hodgkin lymphoma. The overall study: Patients were treated with nivolumab at 3 mg/kg, and this was given intravenously every 2 weeks.

The ends were cut back, 6 bases at V and 2 bases at J, with 7 bases in the middle. The CDR3 is 13 residues long. Germline CDR1 and CDR2: ENHRY and SYGVKD. The assay was immunoSEQ multiplex PCR, and TCRdb's table has in-frame clones only and misses some. The repertoire includes 15,000 to 20,000 clones, approximately 70% of them detected once, and 2% to 3% sits in the top ten. Time point meaning: cycle 4 day 1 (C4D1), after 5 to 7 weeks of nivolumab. Every single patient, without exception, relapsed after autologous stem cell transplantation, and brentuximab vedotin exposure varied. By magnetic negative selection, CD4+ T cells were purified from thawed PBMCs.

The sample in question was CD4+ T cells from blood, obtained before the fourth cycle of nivolumab. This sequence joins TRBV10-3 and TRBJ2-2; D remains ambiguous. This receptor was obtained from a human donor with classical Hodgkin lymphoma. CDR3 region: CAISPSNTGELFF. The CDR3 DNA reads as TGTGCCATCAGCCCCAGTAACACCGGGGAGCTGTTTTTT.